Sequencing of this TCR beta chain was carried out in a study of T cell responses to AZD1222 COVID-19 vaccine. This clone is a singleton in its sample. Profiling relied on immunoSEQ multiplex PCR, and the TCRdb table lists in-frame clones only, not all of them. The sample includes around 130,000 clones, nearly 90% seen only once; the top ten take roughly 5.7%. The CDR3 is 14 amino acids. Germline lookup yields CDR1 LNHDA and CDR2 SQIVND (reference sequence). Trimming stripped 5 bases from V and 2 bases from J, with 11 bases between. Sequences were derived from peripheral blood, sampled 28 days after the second AZD1222 dose. This chain links TRBV19 with TRBJ2-3, with D unclear. This TCR came from an adult who received the AZD1222 COVID-19 vaccine. CDR3 protein: CASSVTGPTDTQYF. The CDR3 DNA reads as TGTGCCAGTAGTGTCACCGGGCCCACAGATACGCAGTATTTT.